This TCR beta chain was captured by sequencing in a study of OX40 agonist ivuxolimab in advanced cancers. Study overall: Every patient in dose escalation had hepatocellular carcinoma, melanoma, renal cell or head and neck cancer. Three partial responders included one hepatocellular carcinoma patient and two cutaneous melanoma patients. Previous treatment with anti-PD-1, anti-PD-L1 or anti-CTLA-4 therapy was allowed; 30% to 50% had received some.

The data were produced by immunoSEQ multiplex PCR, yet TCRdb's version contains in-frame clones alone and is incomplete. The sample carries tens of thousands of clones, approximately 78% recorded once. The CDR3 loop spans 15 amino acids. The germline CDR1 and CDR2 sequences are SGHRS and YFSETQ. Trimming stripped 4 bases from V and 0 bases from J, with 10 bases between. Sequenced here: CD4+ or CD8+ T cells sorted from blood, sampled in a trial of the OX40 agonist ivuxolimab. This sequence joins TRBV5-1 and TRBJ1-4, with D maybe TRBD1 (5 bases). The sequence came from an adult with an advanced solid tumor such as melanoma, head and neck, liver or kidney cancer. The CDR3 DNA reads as TGCGCCAGCAGCCGGACAAGATCAACTAATGAAAAACTGTTTTTT. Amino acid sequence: CASSRTRSTNEKLFF. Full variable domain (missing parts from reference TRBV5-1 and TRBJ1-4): KAGVTQTPRYLIKTRGQQVTLSCSPISGHRSVSWYQQTPGQGLQFLFEYFSETQRNKGNFPGRFSGRQFSNSRSEMNVSTLELGDSALYLCASSRTRSTNEKLFFGSGTQLSVL.